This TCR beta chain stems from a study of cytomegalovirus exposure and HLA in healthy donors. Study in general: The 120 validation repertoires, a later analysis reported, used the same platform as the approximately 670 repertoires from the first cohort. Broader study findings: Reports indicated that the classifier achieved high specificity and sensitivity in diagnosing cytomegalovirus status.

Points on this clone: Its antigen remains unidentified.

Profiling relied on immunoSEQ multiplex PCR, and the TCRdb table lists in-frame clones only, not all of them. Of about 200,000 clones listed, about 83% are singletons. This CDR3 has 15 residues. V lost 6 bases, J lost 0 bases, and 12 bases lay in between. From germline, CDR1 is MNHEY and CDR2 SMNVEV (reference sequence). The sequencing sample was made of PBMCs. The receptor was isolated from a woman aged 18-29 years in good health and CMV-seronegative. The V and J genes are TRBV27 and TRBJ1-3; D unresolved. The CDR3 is CASSDTVLSGNTIYF. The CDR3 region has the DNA TGTGCCAGCAGCGACACGGTTCTCTCTGGAAACACCATATATTTT.